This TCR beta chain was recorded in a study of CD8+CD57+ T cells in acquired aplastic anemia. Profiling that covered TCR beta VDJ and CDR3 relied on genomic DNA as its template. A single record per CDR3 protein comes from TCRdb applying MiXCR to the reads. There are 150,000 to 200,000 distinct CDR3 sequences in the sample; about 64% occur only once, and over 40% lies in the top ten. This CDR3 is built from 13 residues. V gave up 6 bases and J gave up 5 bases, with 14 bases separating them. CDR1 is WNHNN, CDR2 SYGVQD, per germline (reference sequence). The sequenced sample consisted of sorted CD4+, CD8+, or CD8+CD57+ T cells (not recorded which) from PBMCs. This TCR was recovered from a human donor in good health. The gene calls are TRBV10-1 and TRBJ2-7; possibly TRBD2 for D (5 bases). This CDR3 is CASSGNGRNEQYF. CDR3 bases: TGCGCCAGCAGCGGGAACGGACGGAACGAGCAGTACTTC.